This T cell receptor (beta chain) stems from a study of OX40 agonist ivuxolimab in advanced cancers. The wider study: The patients' treatment was ivuxolimab, an agonistic anti-OX40 (CD134) antibody. People who had prior anti-PD-1, anti-PD-L1 or anti-CTLA-4 therapy could take part, and around 39% had some. General study findings and limits: Clones of CD4+ and CD8+ blood T cells grew by week 6 at doses of 0.1 to 3.0 mg/kg.

The germline CDR1 and CDR2 sequences are SQVTM and ANQGSEA. This CDR3 spans 12 amino acids. Trimming took off 6 bases at V and 6 bases at J, with 14 bases between the two ends. On this clone: Its antigen is undetermined.

This table comes from immunoSEQ multiplex PCR, and its TCRdb copy is limited to in-frame clones, with some not included. This table has tens of thousands of clones, about 89% appearing once. The source material was CD4+ or CD8+ T cells sorted from blood, sampled in a trial of the OX40 agonist ivuxolimab. The rearrangement uses TRBV29-1 and TRBJ1-1, with a possible D match to TRBD1 (6 bases). This clonotype was obtained from an adult with an advanced solid tumor such as melanoma, head and neck, liver or kidney cancer. DNA of the CDR3: TGCAGCGTCACACAGGGTCGGCCTGAAGCTTTCTTT. It encodes CSVTQGRPEAFF.